This T cell receptor (beta chain) was identified in a study of human T cells and chemical hapten exposure. Comment on this clonotype: The antigen remains undetermined.

Whole-study results and caveats: Donors were affected by alopecia, so their immune reaction might vary from that of healthy individuals.

In TCRdb, the RACE reads were re-called with MiXCR into one record per CDR3 protein. The repertoire has tens of thousands of distinct CDR3 sequences, around 12% of them found once; the top ten carry over 5.5%. The time point is: pre-sensitization, week 0. Treatment given: therapeutic diphenylcyclopropenone sensitization with weekly scalp DPC. The CDR3 has 14 residues. V lost 6 bases and J 2 bases, leaving 15 bases between the germline ends. Germline CDR1 is DFQATT and CDR2 is SNEGSKA (reference sequence). The gene calls are TRBV20-1 and TRBJ2-3, with D tentatively TRBD1 (6 bases). This TCR was recovered from a woman aged 25 to 39 with alopecia areata. Some clones in this sample may be carry-over from other donors' samples. The material sequenced was whole blood, taken in connection with sensitization to the hapten diphenylcyclopropenone (DPC). The CDR3: CSAPPQGNTDTQYF. As DNA, the CDR3 is TGCAGTGCCCCGCCCCAGGGGAACACAGATACGCAGTATTTT.